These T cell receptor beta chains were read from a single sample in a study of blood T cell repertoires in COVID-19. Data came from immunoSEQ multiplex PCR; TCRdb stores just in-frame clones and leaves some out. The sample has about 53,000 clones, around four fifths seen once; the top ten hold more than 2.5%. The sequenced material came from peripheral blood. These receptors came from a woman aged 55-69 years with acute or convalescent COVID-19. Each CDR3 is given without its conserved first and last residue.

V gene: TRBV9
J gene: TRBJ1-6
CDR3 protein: ASSVTAENSPLH

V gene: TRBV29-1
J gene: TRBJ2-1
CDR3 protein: SFAWGGEQF

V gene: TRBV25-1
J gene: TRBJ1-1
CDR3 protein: ASSELGGGAGRTEAF

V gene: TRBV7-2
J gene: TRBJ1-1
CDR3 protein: ASSTTSVNTEAF

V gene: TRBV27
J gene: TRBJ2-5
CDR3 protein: ASSPGLAGGYETQY

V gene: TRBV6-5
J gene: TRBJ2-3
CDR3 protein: ASSYSGTSTDTQY

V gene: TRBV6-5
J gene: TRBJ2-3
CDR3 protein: ASSSLLGQGEDTQY

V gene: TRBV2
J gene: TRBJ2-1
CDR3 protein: ASGGMRQEGIIYNEQF

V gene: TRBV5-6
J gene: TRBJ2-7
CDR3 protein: ASRRTGSYEQY

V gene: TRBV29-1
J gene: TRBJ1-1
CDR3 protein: SARQVNTEAF

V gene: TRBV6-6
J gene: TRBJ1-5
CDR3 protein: ASSVDNFSNQPQH

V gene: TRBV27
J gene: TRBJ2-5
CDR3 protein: ARPGGWGETQY

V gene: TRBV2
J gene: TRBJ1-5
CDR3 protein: ASSEVGGNQPQH

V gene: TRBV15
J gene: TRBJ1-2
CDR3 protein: ATSITGGGNYGYT

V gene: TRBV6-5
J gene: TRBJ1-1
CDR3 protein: ASKGLGTGGEGTF

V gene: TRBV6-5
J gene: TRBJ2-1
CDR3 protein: ASSGTSLNEQF

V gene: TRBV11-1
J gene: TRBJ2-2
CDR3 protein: ASSSTGFSGELF

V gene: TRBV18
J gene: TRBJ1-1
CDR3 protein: ASSPRKDREAF

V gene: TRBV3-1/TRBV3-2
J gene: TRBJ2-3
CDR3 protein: ASSPGQGWSDTQY

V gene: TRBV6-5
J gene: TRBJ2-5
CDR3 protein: ASSYLTRSGWGTQY

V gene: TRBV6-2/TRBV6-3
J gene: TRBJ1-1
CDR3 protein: ASSSHTLNTEAF

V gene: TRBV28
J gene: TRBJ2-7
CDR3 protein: ASSPGRGGDLY

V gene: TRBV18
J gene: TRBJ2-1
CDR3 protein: ASSPGVRTTEQF

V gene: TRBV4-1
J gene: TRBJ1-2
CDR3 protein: ASSQPDRNYGYT

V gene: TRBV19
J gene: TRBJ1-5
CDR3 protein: ASNAPGGNQPQH